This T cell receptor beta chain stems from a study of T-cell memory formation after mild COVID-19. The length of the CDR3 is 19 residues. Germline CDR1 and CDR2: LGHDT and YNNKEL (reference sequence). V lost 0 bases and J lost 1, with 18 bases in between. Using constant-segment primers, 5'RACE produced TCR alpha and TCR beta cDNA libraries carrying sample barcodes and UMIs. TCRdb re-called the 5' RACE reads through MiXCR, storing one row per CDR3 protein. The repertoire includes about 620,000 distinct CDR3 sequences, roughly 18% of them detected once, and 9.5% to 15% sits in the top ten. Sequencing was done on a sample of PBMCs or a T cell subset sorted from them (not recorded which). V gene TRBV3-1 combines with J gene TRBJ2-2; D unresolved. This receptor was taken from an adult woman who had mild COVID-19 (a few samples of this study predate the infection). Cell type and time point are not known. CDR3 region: CASSQDEWQITLNTGELFF. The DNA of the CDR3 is TGTGCCAGCAGCCAAGATGAATGGCAGATAACATTGAACACCGGGGAGCTGTTTTTT. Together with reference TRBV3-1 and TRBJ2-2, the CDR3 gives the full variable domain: DTAVSQTPKYLVTQMGNDKSIKCEQNLGHDTMYWYKQDSKKFLKIMFSYNNKELIINETVPNRFSPKSPDKAHLNLHINSLELGDSAVYFCASSQDEWQITLNTGELFFGEGSRLTVL.